A single sample gave rise to the 16 T cell receptor beta chains below, sequenced in a study of beta chain features in type 1 diabetes. cDNA synthesis used the whole RNA isolate, giving expressed TCRB sequences. Measured with immunoSEQ multiplex PCR; TCRdb has only the in-frame clones, and not every one. Of under 450,000 clones in the sample, roughly 16% are singletons; the top ten hold roughly 0.017%. The specimen sequenced was naive CD4+ T cells from blood. The origin of the receptors is a woman aged 18-29 years in good health.

J is TRBJ2-5 and V is TRBV4-1; TRBD1 is a possible D gene (6 bases). CDR1 and CDR2 from the germline V gene are MGHRA and YSYEKL. CDR3 size: 15 residues. The ends were cut back, 4 bases at V and 6 bases at J, with 18 bases in the middle. CDR3 residues: CASSLATGSLKTQYF. CDR3 coding DNA: TGCGCCAGCAGCCTCGCGACAGGATCCTTGAAGACCCAGTACTTC.

This clone was found a few times. The gene calls are TRBV30 and TRBJ2-3; 9 nucleotides line up with TRBD2. The CDR3 extends over 15 amino acids. CDR1 GTSNPN and CDR2 SVGIG come from the germline V gene (reference sequence). Trimming at V came to 1 base and at J to 2 bases, leaving 4 bases not matched to a gene. CDR3 nucleotides: TGTGCCTGGAGTGCGGGCGGGAGGGCCACAGATACGCAGTATTTT. As protein: CAWSAGGRATDTQYF.

This clone was observed a few times. The genes are TRBV4-1 and TRBJ2-7; 10 nucleotides agree with TRBD2. There are 17 residues in the CDR3. J gave up 3 bases and V 1 base, and 9 bases lay outside the gene matches. In germline, CDR1 is MGHRA, CDR2 YSYEKL. CDR3 bases: TGCGCCAGCAGCCAAGGTCTCCTAGCGGGGGTGGGCTACGAGCAGTACTTC. Translation: CASSQGLLAGVGYEQYF.

This clone was picked up a small number of times. This rearrangement joins TRBV2 to TRBJ1-1, with no clear D. Germline CDR1 SNHLY, CDR2 FYNNEI. Deletions cut 4 bases from V and 6 bases from J, with 9 bases between. The CDR3 length is 12 residues. DNA of the CDR3: TGTGCCAGCAGTGTGATGACTGCTGAAGCTTTCTTT. Its protein product is CASSVMTAEAFF.

In its sample, this clone was seen a few times. The J gene is TRBJ1-1, the V gene TRBV11-2, with 10 bases fitting TRBD1. The CDR3 spans 12 residues. Germline CDR1 SGHAT, CDR2 FQNNGV. Trimming removed 3 bases from V and 11 bases from J; junction bases left unmatched: 3. The CDR3 bases are TGTGCCAGCAGCTTCGACAGGGGGCCGGCTTTCTTT. Its translation is CASSFDRGPAFF.

This sequence joins TRBV29-1 and TRBJ2-7, with 10 bases that match TRBD1. Trimming removed 5 bases from V and 1 base from J; junction bases left unmatched: 2. The CDR3 has 13 residues. Germline V lookup: CDR1 SQVTM, CDR2 ANQGSEA. In DNA form, the CDR3 reads TGCAGCGTTAGGGGACAGGGGTCCTACGAGCAGTACTTC. Translation gives CSVRGQGSYEQYF.

The table lists this clone with a few counts. The chain has TRBV28 and TRBJ1-1, with D uncertain. V lost 2 bases to trimming and J lost 4 bases, with 17 bases between them. The CDR3 contains 16 residues. The germline gives CDR1 MDHEN, CDR2 SYDVKM. The CDR3 DNA follows: TGTGCCAGCAGTTTACCCCCTGGAGAGGGAGGCACTGAAGCTTTCTTT. This encodes CASSLPPGEGGTEAFF.

V usage is TRBV7-9 and J usage is TRBJ1-5; D remains unclear. With 7 bases removed from V and 0 bases from J, the gap between germline ends came to 4 bases. From germline, CDR1 is SEHNR and CDR2 FQNEAQ (reference sequence). This CDR3 has 12 residues. The chain's CDR3 is CASTNSNQPQHF. In nucleotides, the CDR3 is TGTGCCAGCACCAATAGCAATCAGCCCCAGCATTTT.

The chain links TRBV10-3 to TRBJ2-1, with D unclear. CDR3 length: 14 amino acids. Between the trimmed V and J ends, which lost 3 bases and 5 bases, there was a span of 11 bases. Germline V lookup: CDR1 ENHRY, CDR2 SYGVKD. The CDR3 bases are TGTGCCATCAGTGACGCTAAAACAGACAATGAGCAGTTCTTC. Its translation is CAISDAKTDNEQFF.

In its sample, this clone was seen a few times. V gene TRBV4-1 combines with J gene TRBJ2-1; D gene uncertain. The CDR3 runs 16 residues. Germline V lookup: CDR1 MGHRA, CDR2 YSYEKL. V was shortened by 3 bases and J by 0 bases, with 12 bases between the two germline ends. CDR3 region: CASSQLTGRSYNEQFF. The CDR3 nucleotides read TGCGCCAGCAGCCAGCTTACGGGTCGCTCCTACAATGAGCAGTTCTTC.

A few counts support this clone. V is TRBV4-1 and J is TRBJ2-3; the D is unclear. Germline V gives CDR1 MGHRA, CDR2 YSYEKL. The ends were cut back, 11 bases at V and 2 bases at J, with 8 bases in the middle. CDR3 length: 11 amino acids. Here the CDR3 reads CALGVTDTQYF. The CDR3 coding sequence is TGCGCCTTAGGAGTCACAGATACGCAGTATTTT.

The chain joins TRBV5-4 to TRBJ2-1; 9 nucleotides align to TRBD2. CDR3 length: 15 residues. V shed 4 bases, J shed 4 bases, and the junction held 6 bases outside the gene matches. Germline V CDR1 and CDR2: SGHNT, YYREEE (reference sequence). CDR3 DNA: TGTGCCAGCAGCCCCCGACTAGCGGCTTACAATGAGCAGTTCTTC. It codes for CASSPRLAAYNEQFF.

This clone was found a few times. This rearrangement joins TRBV28 to TRBJ2-6, with 9 bases lining up with TRBD1. V was clipped by 10 bases and J by 4 bases; unmatched bases: 5. Germline CDR1 reads MDHEN; CDR2 reads SYDVKM. There are 14 residues in the CDR3. The CDR3 region is CATTGGAGANVLTF. In DNA, the CDR3 is TGTGCCACCACAGGGGGCGCCGGGGCCAACGTCCTGACTTTC.

This clone was counted only a few times. The J gene is TRBJ2-7, the V gene TRBV25-1; weak D call: TRBD2 (6 bases). Per the germline V gene, CDR1 is MGHDK and CDR2 is SYGVNS. This CDR3 is built from 15 residues. Deletions cut 4 bases from V and 7 bases from J, with 20 bases between. CDR3: CASSVGGWALREQYF. In DNA, the CDR3 is TGTGCCAGCAGTGTTGGAGGGTGGGCCTTAAGGGAGCAGTACTTC.

The chain couples TRBV6-5 to TRBJ2-3; tentatively, D is TRBD1 (5 bases). The CDR3 covers 14 residues. Germline CDR1 and CDR2: MNHEY and SVGAGI. The V gene lost 2 bases and the J gene lost 2 bases, with 8 bases spanning the gap. CDR3 in DNA: TGTGCCAGCAGTTACAGGGGATTCACAGATACGCAGTATTTT. The encoded protein is CASSYRGFTDTQYF.

This clone turned up a few times. The chain links TRBV27 to TRBJ2-6, with 7 positions matching TRBD1. Germline CDR1 reads MNHEY; CDR2 reads SMNVEV (reference sequence). The junction had 1 base not matched to a gene; V was cut back by 6 bases and J by 2 bases. The CDR3 has 14 amino acids. The CDR3 protein is CASRQGTGANVLTF. Here the CDR3 DNA reads TGTGCCAGCAGACAGGGGACTGGGGCCAACGTCCTGACTTTC. The entire variable domain, with the rest obtained from reference TRBV27 and TRBJ2-6, is as follows: EAQVTQNPRYLITVTGKKLTVTCSQNMNHEYMSWYRQDPGLGLRQIYYSMNVEVTDKGDVPEGYKVSRKEKRNFPLILESPSPNQTSLYFCASRQGTGANVLTFGAGSRLTVL.